The 14 T cell receptor beta chains in this list originate from one sample, sequenced in a study of blood T cell repertoires in COVID-19. Produced via immunoSEQ multiplex PCR; TCRdb's table is partial and in-frame only. This sample has some 97,000 clones; roughly 87% occur once, and the top ten carry about 7.4%. The sequenced material came from peripheral blood. The receptors stem from a man aged 25 to 40 in a cohort sampled during active COVID-19.

In regard to this clone: Sequence at one end of the junction differs from germline and may be a read error. The V and J genes are TRBV18 and TRBJ1-4; 9 bases agree with TRBD1. This CDR3 is 17 amino acids long. Germline values: CDR1 KGHSH, CDR2 LQKENI. In DNA, the CDR3 is TGTGCCAGCTCACCCCGGACAGGGGATGGAACTAATAAAAAACTGTTTTTT. This sequence encodes CASSPRTGDGTNKKLFF.

The chain employs TRBV24-1 and TRBJ2-1; possibly TRBD2 for D (5 bases). V lost 5 bases and J lost 12, with 16 bases in between. This CDR3 contains 13 residues. From germline, CDR1 is KGHDR and CDR2 SFDVKD. The CDR3 protein is CATSAELFGGQFF. The CDR3 DNA reads as TGTGCCACCAGTGCCGAACTCTTCGGAGGGCAGTTCTTC.

This clone was counted between two and nine times. V is TRBV9 and J is TRBJ1-3; weak D call: TRBD1 (6 bases). V was shortened by 4 bases and J by 2 bases, with 16 bases between the two germline ends. Germline-derived CDR1 and CDR2 are SGDLS and YYNGEE. The CDR3 has 16 residues. Written as DNA, the CDR3 is TGTGCCAGCAGCTCAACCCCGGGGGGCCCTGGAAACACCATATATTTT. Translated, it gives CASSSTPGGPGNTIYF. The full variable domain, rest sourced from reference TRBV9 and TRBJ1-3, is DSGVTQTPKHLITATGQRVTLRCSPRSGDLSVYWYQQSLDQGLQFLIQYYNGEERAKGNILERFSAQQFPDLHSELNLSSLELGDSALYFCASSSTPGGPGNTIYFGEGSWLTVV.

This chain links TRBV7-2 with TRBJ2-3; 12 bases are shared with TRBD2. The germline CDR1 and CDR2 sequences are SGHTA and FQGNSA. CDR3 size: 17 residues. V lost 1 base, J lost 2 bases, and 4 bases stayed unmatched. Written as DNA, the CDR3 is TGTGCCAGCAGCTTAGGACTAGCGGGGGTTACCACAGATACGCAGTATTTT. It is translated as CASSLGLAGVTTDTQYF.

The V call is TRBV18, the J call TRBJ2-2; D may be TRBD2 (6 bases). CDR1 is KGHSH, CDR2 LQKENI, per germline. Trimming shortened V by 2 bases and J by 2 bases, and 12 bases separated the two germline ends. This CDR3 contains 16 residues. The CDR3 reads CASSPSGRTNTGELFF. The CDR3 region has the DNA TGTGCCAGCTCACCATCGGGGAGGACTAACACCGGGGAGCTGTTTTTT.

The rearrangement uses TRBV19 and TRBJ2-1, with D possibly TRBD2 on 5 matching bases. With 3 bases removed from V and 10 bases from J, the gap between germline ends came to 16 bases. The CDR3 has 14 residues. Germline values: CDR1 LNHDA, CDR2 SQIVND (reference sequence). CDR3 region: CASSIVASGYEQFF. The CDR3 region has the DNA TGTGCCAGTAGTATCGTCGCCAGCGGATACGAGCAGTTCTTC. The full variable domain, rest sourced from reference TRBV19 and TRBJ2-1, is DGGITQSPKYLFRKEGQNVTLSCEQNLNHDAMYWYRQDPGQGLRLIYYSQIVNDFQKGDIAEGYSVSREKKESFPLTVTSAQKNPTAFYLCASSIVASGYEQFFGPGTRLTVL.

This clone was seen more than once but under ten times. The V gene is TRBV19, the J gene TRBJ2-1; TRBD2 might be the D (6 bases). The germline gives CDR1 LNHDA, CDR2 SQIVND (reference sequence). The CDR3 has 16 residues. V was trimmed by 2 bases and J by 2 bases, leaving 13 bases between them. The CDR3 is CASSISGDNPYNEQFF. In nucleotides, the CDR3 is TGTGCCAGTAGTATATCGGGGGATAACCCCTACAATGAGCAGTTCTTC.

The chain has TRBV15 and TRBJ2-3, with D maybe TRBD2 (5 bases). The CDR3 runs 14 residues. V shed 0 bases and J shed 3 bases, with 7 bases lying between them. Per the germline V gene, CDR1 is LNHNV and CDR2 is YYDKDF (reference sequence). The CDR3 DNA sequence: TGTGCCACCAGCAGAGATCGGGGAACAGATACGCAGTATTTT. It specifies CATSRDRGTDTQYF.

CDR3 sequence (DNA): TGTGCCACCAGCAGAGGAAGGGGCAACATTCAGTACTTC. It specifies CATSRGRGNIQYF. This sequence joins TRBV15 and TRBJ2-4; D perhaps matches TRBD1 (5 bases). In germline, CDR1 is LNHNV, CDR2 YYDKDF (reference sequence). Trimming removed 1 base from V and 7 bases from J, with 8 bases in between. CDR3 length: 13 amino acids.

Only one count was recorded for this clone. The rearrangement uses TRBV9 and TRBJ2-1, with TRBD2 matching over 8 bases. Trimming at V came to 2 bases and at J to 7 bases, leaving 8 bases not matched to a gene. This CDR3 has 15 residues. The germline CDR1 and CDR2 sequences are SGDLS and YYNGEE. The CDR3 here is CASSVTGLGGNEQFF. The CDR3 DNA reads TGTGCCAGCAGCGTGACGGGACTAGGTGGGAATGAGCAGTTCTTC. Together with reference TRBV9 and TRBJ2-1, the CDR3 gives the full variable domain: DSGVTQTPKHLITATGQRVTLRCSPRSGDLSVYWYQQSLDQGLQFLIQYYNGEERAKGNILERFSAQQFPDLHSELNLSSLELGDSALYFCASSVTGLGGNEQFFGPGTRLTVL.

The V gene is TRBV2, the J gene TRBJ2-1, with 7 nucleotides matching TRBD1. CDR1 and CDR2 (germline): SNHLY, FYNNEI. The CDR3 has 15 amino acids. V trimming: 4 bases; J trimming: 1 base; junction bases outside the gene matches: 4. The CDR3 DNA sequence: TGTGCCAGCAGTGTAGACAGGGCATCCTACAATGAGCAGTTCTTC. This sequence encodes CASSVDRASYNEQFF.

V and J are TRBV5-6 and TRBJ1-5, with D maybe TRBD1 (6 bases). The CDR3 covers 16 residues. Germline values: CDR1 SGHDT, CDR2 YYEEEE. V lost 0 bases and J lost 6, with 16 bases in between. The CDR3 protein is CASSLAGRTAIQPQHF. CDR3 DNA: TGTGCCAGCAGCTTGGCCGGGAGGACAGCCATTCAGCCCCAGCATTTT.

The CDR3 DNA reads as TGTGCCAGCAAGGACTCGGCGACCTACGAGCAGTACTTC. This encodes CASKDSATYEQYF. The V call is TRBV2, the J call TRBJ2-7, with TRBD2 as a possible D gene (5 bases). This CDR3 has 13 amino acids. Trimming took off 7 bases at V and 2 bases at J, with 12 bases between the two ends. From germline, CDR1 is SNHLY and CDR2 FYNNEI.

The rearrangement links TRBV18 to TRBJ2-5; 7 bases are a match to TRBD1. The V and J ends lost 5 bases and 4 bases, in that order; junction bases with no gene match: 4. The CDR3 spans 13 residues. The germline V gene encodes CDR1 KGHSH and CDR2 LQKENI. This chain's CDR3 is CASSNNRGETQYF. The CDR3 bases are TGTGCCAGCTCAAACAACAGGGGAGAGACCCAGTACTTC.